This T cell receptor beta chain was observed in a study of blood T cell repertoires in COVID-19. Overall study: T cells, B-cell-depleted T cells, or PBMCs supplied cDNA or gDNA.

The V and J ends lost 4 bases and 0 bases, in that order; junction bases with no gene match: 3. Looked up from germline, CDR1 is SGHTA and CDR2 is FQGNSA. This CDR3 region has 15 residues. Clones were read by immunoSEQ multiplex PCR, and TCRdb kept only the in-frame ones, dropping some. The data hold roughly 120,000 clones, with about 70% observed a single time. The rearrangement joins TRBV7-2 to TRBJ2-4; 7 bases are a match to TRBD2. Sequencing was carried out using peripheral blood. The source is an older man with COVID-19, enrolled during active disease. The DNA for the CDR3 is TGTGCCAGCAGCTCTAGCGGAGTAGCCAAAAACATTCAGTACTTC. Its protein product is CASSSSGVAKNIQYF.